The present entry profiles one T cell receptor beta chain with its context. This record belongs to a study of blood T cell repertoires in COVID-19. Across the whole study: Acute-phase and convalescent COVID-19 samples originated in the United States, Italy and Spain. PBMCs, B-cell-depleted T cells, or T cells provided the cDNA or gDNA that made up the material.

The CDR3 spans 18 residues. Per the germline V gene, CDR1 is LNHDA and CDR2 is SQIVND (reference sequence). The V gene lost 4 bases and the J gene lost 1 base, with 17 bases spanning the gap. Authors' processing steps: Amplification from reference gene primers served as the basis for estimated nucleated cell counts. The data were produced by immunoSEQ multiplex PCR, yet TCRdb's version contains in-frame clones alone and is incomplete. V and J calls and clone size follow that table, whereas D and trimming were derived from the DNA. The table records over 90,000 clones, around 88% of them present only once.

The chain has TRBV19 and TRBJ1-6; D remains unclear. Sequencing used peripheral blood. This TCR was sampled from a human donor in a cohort sampled during active COVID-19. The CDR3 nucleotides read TGTGCCAGTAGTAAGGATCCTGAGGTATGGTCCTATAATTCACCCCTCCACTTT. The encoded protein is CASSKDPEVWSYNSPLHF.